This section outlines one TCR beta chain sequence together with its context. CDR1 is MNHEY, CDR2 SMNVEV, per germline (reference sequence). There are 15 residues in the CDR3. J was trimmed by 8 bases and V by 6 bases; bases with no gene match: 12. This specimen comes from a study of blood T cell repertoires in COVID-19. On the study more broadly: Material from acute and convalescent COVID-19 was sourced from the United States, Italy and Spain. The analysed material was cDNA or gDNA that came from T cells, B-cell-depleted T cells, or PBMCs.

Study processing details: Scientists estimated how many nucleated cells there were by amplifying reference gene primers. TCRdb keeps only in-frame clones here, not all; method: immunoSEQ multiplex PCR. V and J calls and clone size are copied from that table; D and trimming were computed from the DNA. The data show 200,000 to 300,000 clones, roughly four fifths seen once. The chain links TRBV27 to TRBJ1-1, with 10 bases identical to TRBD1. This TCR was sampled from a woman aged 80 or over with acute or convalescent COVID-19. The sequencing input was peripheral blood. The CDR3 sequence is CASSSRGDRGSEAFF. The CDR3 coding sequence is TGTGCCAGCAGCTCCCGGGGGGACAGGGGATCAGAAGCTTTCTTT.